This entry lists 6 T cell receptor beta chains sequenced from one sample in a study of T-cell reconstitution after alpha-beta-depleted transplantation in children. Molecular barcoding with unique molecular identifiers was used for the TCRbeta library. Each CDR3 protein is one row after TCRdb ran MiXCR on the PCR reads. The table lists about 590,000 distinct CDR3 sequences, 10% to 15% of them singletons. This specimen was PBMCs, mostly from graft donor cells, taken 360 days after TCRalphabeta/CD19-depleted stem cell transplant. The source of these receptors is a male patient between 5 and 17 years old who had a stem cell transplant for acute myeloid leukemia, so the T cells may come from the graft donor.

This clonotype was detected a few times. The J gene is TRBJ2-3, the V gene TRBV6-5; the D is unclear. Trimming removed 0 bases from V and 5 bases from J, with 6 bases in between. The CDR3 has 13 amino acids. Germline CDR1 MNHEY, CDR2 SVGAGI. CDR3 residues: CASSYSGGDTQYF. The CDR3 nucleotides read TGTGCCAGCAGTTACTCGGGCGGAGATACGCAGTATTTT.

The V and J genes are TRBV4-3 and TRBJ2-1, with 8 bases matching TRBD2. Unmatched junction bases numbered 12, after V lost 8 bases and J lost 6 bases. The germline V gene has CDR1 LGHNA and CDR2 YSLEER. CDR3 length: 15 residues. The CDR3 protein is CASSAEGLGGNEQFF. In DNA form, the CDR3 reads TGCGCCAGCTCGGCGGAGGGACTAGGGGGCAATGAGCAGTTCTTC.

This clonotype was observed a few times. The V gene is TRBV12-3 or TRBV12-4, the J gene TRBJ2-7, with TRBD1 identical over 8 bases. The length of the CDR3 is 15 residues. The V and J ends lost 6 bases and 4 bases, in that order; junction bases with no gene match: 11. CDR3 amino acids: CASSRTGQVNYEQYF. The CDR3 DNA is TGTGCCAGCAGCCGTACGGGACAGGTTAATTACGAGCAGTACTTC.

This chain connects TRBV5-1 to TRBJ2-1; D gene unclear. The germline V and J ends were trimmed by 3 bases and 12 bases, with 10 bases remaining between them. The CDR3 spans 11 residues. Germline-derived CDR1 and CDR2 are SGHRS and YFSETQ. CDR3 in amino acids: CASSSIRGQFF. DNA of the CDR3: TGCGCCAGCAGCTCGATCAGAGGGCAGTTCTTC.

This chain links TRBV7-2 with TRBJ2-5; 14 bases map to TRBD2. CDR1 is SGHTA and CDR2 is FQGNSA in the germline V gene. This CDR3 has 16 residues. The J segment lost 5 bases and the V segment lost 6 bases, leaving 8 bases of the junction unmatched. The CDR3 nucleotides are TGTGCCAGCAGTCCCGGCGGGACTAGCGGGAGTGAGACCCAGTACTTC. This translates into CASSPGGTSGSETQYF. The whole variable domain, filled in from reference TRBV7-2 and TRBJ2-5, reads GAGVSQSPSNKVTEKGKDVELRCDPISGHTALYWYRQSLGQGLEFLIYFQGNSAPDKSGLPSDRFSAERTGGSVSTLTIQRTQQEDSAVYLCASSPGGTSGSETQYFGPGTRLLVL.

This clonotype has just a few counts. This chain uses TRBV5-1 with TRBJ1-2, with D perhaps matching TRBD1 (5 bases). This CDR3 has 14 residues. Trimming took off 0 bases at V and 5 bases at J, with 11 bases between the two ends. From germline, CDR1 is SGHRS and CDR2 YFSETQ. As DNA, the CDR3 is TGCGCCAGCAGCTTGGTTCGAGGGGATTATGGCTACACCTTC. This sequence encodes CASSLVRGDYGYTF.